Listed here are 5 T cell receptor beta chains from one sample, sequenced in a study of T-cell reconstitution after alpha-beta-depleted transplantation in children. Preparing the TCRbeta library involved the use of unique molecular identifiers. MiXCR, run by TCRdb on the PCR reads, gives a single entry per CDR3 protein. The repertoire holds about 610,000 distinct CDR3 sequences, with about 10% as singletons. The sequencing used PBMCs from the stem cell graft donor, collected from the stem cell graft. All receptors come from a human donor who donated a stem cell graft to a child with acute myeloid leukemia.

This clonotype showed up just a few times. V and J are TRBV7-2 and TRBJ2-5; D not resolved. The CDR3 is 12 amino acids. Germline CDR1 is SGHTA and CDR2 is FQGNSA. Trimming left V 7 bases short and J 5 bases short, with 11 bases between. In DNA form, the CDR3 reads TGTGCCAGCACCTCTGGGTCGGAGACCCAGTACTTC. This codes for CASTSGSETQYF.

This clonotype was detected a few times. The chain is built from TRBV20-1 and TRBJ2-1; the D gene is possibly TRBD2 (5 bases). V gave up 0 bases and J gave up 1 base, with 16 bases separating them. Germline loops: CDR1 DFQATT, CDR2 SNEGSKA (reference sequence). The CDR3 loop spans 17 amino acids. CDR3 sequence (DNA): TGCAGTGCTAGAGATCAAAGCGGTAGAGCGTCCTACAATGAGCAGTTCTTC. Translating it yields CSARDQSGRASYNEQFF.

The chain uses TRBV12-3 or TRBV12-4 and TRBJ2-3, with 7 bases aligning to TRBD2. The CDR3 loop spans 15 amino acids. Trimming removed 2 bases from V and 6 bases from J; junction bases left unmatched: 8. CDR3 DNA sequence: TGTGCCAGCAGTTTAATGTTGCGGGAGAGGGATACGCAGTATTTT. It yields the protein CASSLMLRERDTQYF.

The sample holds many counts of this clonotype. J is TRBJ2-1 and V is TRBV9, with TRBD2 identical over 11 bases. CDR1 is SGDLS, CDR2 YYNGEE, per germline. Trimming took 0 bases from V and 4 from J; bases not matched to a gene: 9. The CDR3 covers 18 residues. The CDR3 loop is CASSVAPSGTSGYNEQFF. The CDR3 DNA sequence: TGTGCCAGCAGCGTAGCTCCCTCCGGGACTAGCGGTTACAATGAGCAGTTCTTC.

There are many counts of this clonotype. The CDR3 loop reads CASSRYASGTDTQYF. As DNA, the CDR3 is TGCGCCAGCAGTCGCTACGCTAGCGGGACAGATACGCAGTATTTT. The chain combines TRBV5-1 with TRBJ2-3; 8 positions match TRBD2. The junction had 8 bases not matched to a gene; V was cut back by 5 bases and J by 3 bases. The germline gives CDR1 SGHRS, CDR2 YFSETQ. This CDR3 contains 15 residues.